The clone carrying this T cell receptor beta chain has just a few counts. No antigen is known for it. Using a J-beta primer mix together with a sample-barcoded 5' primer, a second PCR was run for roughly 7 to 11 cycles. A single record per CDR3 protein comes from TCRdb applying MiXCR to the 5' RACE reads. The data contain roughly 2 million distinct CDR3 sequences, around half of them singletons. Trimming stripped 10 bases from V and 4 bases from J, with 5 bases between. Germline V gives CDR1 SGHRS, CDR2 YFSETQ. The CDR3 sequence is 9 residues long. This entry comes from a study of blood T cells in healthy people across ages. Notes on the study in general: As naive T cell percentage varied, TCR beta diversity correlated strongly with it.

The rearrangement uses TRBV5-1 and TRBJ1-2; the D is unclear. This clonotype was obtained from a woman in her thirties or forties in good health. Material for sequencing was blood. In DNA, the CDR3 is TGCGCCCGAATCTATGGCTACACCTTC. Protein: CARIYGYTF.